The rows below give T cell receptor beta chains drawn from one sample of a study of T cells in Graves' hyperthyroidism and ophthalmopathy. Using its own MiXCR run on the multiplex PCR reads, TCRdb lists one record per CDR3 protein. Altogether some 600,000 distinct CDR3 sequences are present, about 14% being singletons, with the ten largest covering roughly 6.2%. The sequencing input was blood. These receptors were collected from a woman younger than 45 with Graves' hyperthyroidism that later progressed to Graves' ophthalmopathy. CDR3s include the opening cysteine and the closing phenylalanine or tryptophan. D genes are given only for firm matches. Where a row states a size, it is once, few, many or the class of an expanded clone; other rows omit it.

size	V	D	J	CDR3
many	TRBV20-1	NA	TRBJ1-1	CSARDLTGFTEAFF
many	TRBV12-3/TRBV12-4	TRBD1	TRBJ2-1	CASSIGQGYNEQFF
many	TRBV10-3	NA	TRBJ1-1	CAISGGDLNTEAFF
few	TRBV14	NA	TRBJ1-2	CASSRDAGNYGYTF
NA	TRBV11-3	NA	TRBJ1-1	CASSEGLRQDFF
few	TRBV12-5	NA	TRBJ2-6	CASGLSRQAGANVLTF
many	TRBV20-1	TRBD1	TRBJ1-1	CSAGDRSNTEAFF
NA	TRBV19	TRBD1	TRBJ1-1	CASRIYHRGNTEAFF
NA	TRBV3-1	NA	TRBJ2-5	CASSQATEETQYF
NA	TRBV4-1	NA	TRBJ2-7	CASSPSPGAGATYEQYF
many	TRBV4-2	NA	TRBJ2-1	CASSQVLQGSYNEQFF
many	TRBV18	TRBD1	TRBJ1-2	CASSHRDRGGYGYTF
many	TRBV14	NA	TRBJ2-5	CASSQERYQETQYF
many	TRBV30	NA	TRBJ1-3	CAWRTEGNTIYF
many	TRBV12-3/TRBV12-4	NA	TRBJ2-1	CASSLNAGYNEQFF
many	TRBV6-1	TRBD2	TRBJ2-3	CASSATLAGDFMQYF